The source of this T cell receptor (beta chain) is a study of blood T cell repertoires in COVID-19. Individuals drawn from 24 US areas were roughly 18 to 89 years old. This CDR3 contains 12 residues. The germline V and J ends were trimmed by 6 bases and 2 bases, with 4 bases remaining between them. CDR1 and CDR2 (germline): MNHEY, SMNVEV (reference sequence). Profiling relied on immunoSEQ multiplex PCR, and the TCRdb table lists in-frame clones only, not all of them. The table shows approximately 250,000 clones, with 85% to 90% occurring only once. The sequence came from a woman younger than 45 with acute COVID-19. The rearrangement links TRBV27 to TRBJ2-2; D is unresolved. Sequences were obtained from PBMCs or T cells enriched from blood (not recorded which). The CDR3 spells CASSSNTGELFF. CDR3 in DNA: TGTGCCAGCAGCTCTAACACCGGGGAGCTGTTTTTT.